The 5 T cell receptor beta chains listed next were all sequenced from one sample in a study of shared clonotypes between healthy human individuals. Naive CD8 cells were CD45RO-negative, positively selected for CCR7, excluding terminally differentiated effector memory CD45RA+ cells. Clones were sequenced by immunoSEQ multiplex PCR, and TCRdb holds only the in-frame ones, with some missing. This table holds some 2,000,000 clones, approximately 94% found once. Sequenced sample: naive CD8+ T cells sorted from blood. These receptors were obtained from a man aged 18 to 29 in good health.

This clone has just one count. V gene TRBV2 combines with J gene TRBJ2-4; D is possibly TRBD1 or TRBD2 (5 bases each). Germline V gene sequence: CDR1 SNHLY, CDR2 FYNNEI. V was trimmed by 4 bases and J by 0 bases, leaving 19 bases between them. The CDR3 consists of 18 residues. CDR3: CASSGSRKGTLAKNIQYF. The CDR3 DNA reads as TGTGCCAGCAGTGGATCGAGGAAAGGGACGTTAGCCAAAAACATTCAGTACTTC.

In regard to this clone: The sample has other DNA sequences that encode this CDR3 too. For the CDR3, the DNA is TGTGCCAGCAGTTTATTCGACAGTTACGAGCAGTACTTC. Encoded protein: CASSLFDSYEQYF. The V gene is TRBV28, the J gene TRBJ2-7, with TRBD1 as a possible D gene (5 bases). From germline, CDR1 is MDHEN and CDR2 SYDVKM. V was trimmed by 1 base and J by 4 bases, leaving 8 bases between them. The CDR3 contains 13 residues.

The chain uses TRBV5-1 and TRBJ1-2; tentative D call: TRBD1 (5 bases). V was pared by 1 base and J by 5 bases, with 15 bases between. Germline CDR1 SGHRS, CDR2 YFSETQ. The CDR3 contains 15 residues. CDR3 in DNA: TGCGCCAGCAGCTTGCAGGGCGAAACCTCTTATGGCTACACCTTC. Amino acids: CASSLQGETSYGYTF.

Worth noting for this clone: The same CDR3 also results from other DNA sequences found in this sample. The chain carries TRBV7-9 and TRBJ1-2; possibly TRBD1 for D (6 bases). Trimming cost V 1 base and J 4 bases, with 7 bases left between them. Germline assignment: CDR1 SEHNR and CDR2 FQNEAQ (reference sequence). This CDR3 contains 13 residues. The CDR3 region is CASSLGTAYGYTF. DNA for the CDR3: TGTGCCAGCAGCTTAGGGACAGCCTATGGCTACACCTTC.

V usage is TRBV5-1 and J usage is TRBJ2-7; D gene uncertain. The CDR3 runs to 15 residues. Germline assignment: CDR1 SGHRS and CDR2 YFSETQ. With 0 bases removed from V and 3 bases from J, the gap between germline ends came to 13 bases. CDR3 sequence reads: CASSLVLGRFYEQYF. In nucleotides, the CDR3 is TGCGCCAGCAGCTTGGTTCTTGGCAGGTTCTACGAGCAGTACTTC.